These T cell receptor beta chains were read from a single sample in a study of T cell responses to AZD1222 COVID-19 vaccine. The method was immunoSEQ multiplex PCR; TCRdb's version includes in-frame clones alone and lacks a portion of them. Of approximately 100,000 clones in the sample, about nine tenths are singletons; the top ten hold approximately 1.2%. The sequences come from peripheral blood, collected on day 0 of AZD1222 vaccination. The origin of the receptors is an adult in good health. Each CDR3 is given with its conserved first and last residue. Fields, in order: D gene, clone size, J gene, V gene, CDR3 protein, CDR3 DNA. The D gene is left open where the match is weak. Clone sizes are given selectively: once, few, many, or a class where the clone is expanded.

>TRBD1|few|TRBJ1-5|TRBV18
CASSPNVLGQGNQPQHF
TGTGCCAGCTCACCGAATGTCTTGGGACAGGGTAATCAGCCCCAGCATTTT
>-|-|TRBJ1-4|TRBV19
CASSWQLNEKLFF
TGTGCCAGTAGTTGGCAGCTTAATGAAAAACTGTTTTTT
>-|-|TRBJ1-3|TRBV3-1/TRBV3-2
CASSGSQGNTIYF
TGTGCCAGCAGCGGATCCCAGGGAAACACCATATATTTT
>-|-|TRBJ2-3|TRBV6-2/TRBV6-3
CASSYAGTTTDTQYF
TGTGCCAGCAGTTACGCGGGCACAACCACAGATACGCAGTATTTT
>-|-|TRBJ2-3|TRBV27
CASKLQAVATDTQYF
TGTGCCAGCAAGCTACAGGCTGTAGCCACAGATACGCAGTATTTT
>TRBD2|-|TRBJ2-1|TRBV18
CASSSGGASFF
TGTGCCAGCTCAAGCGGGGGGGCCTCTTTCTTC
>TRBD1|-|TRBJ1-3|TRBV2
CASNWDSQSSGNTIYF
TGTGCCAGCAATTGGGACAGTCAAAGCTCTGGAAACACCATATATTTT
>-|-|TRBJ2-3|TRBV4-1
CASSQPGTDTQYF
TGCGCCAGCAGCCAACCTGGCACAGATACGCAGTATTTT
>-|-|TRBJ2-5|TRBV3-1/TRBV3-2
CASSHLRSQETQYF
TGTGCCAGCAGCCACCTAAGGTCCCAAGAGACCCAGTACTTC
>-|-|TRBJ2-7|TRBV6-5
CASSHRDRFAYEQYF
TGTGCCAGCAGTCACCGCGACAGGTTCGCCTACGAGCAGTACTTC
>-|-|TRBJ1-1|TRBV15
CATSRGSGASTAFF
TGTGCCACCAGCAGAGGTTCAGGGGCCTCTACGGCTTTCTTT
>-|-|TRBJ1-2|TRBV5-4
CASSLDSNYGYTF
TGTGCCAGCAGCTTGGACAGCAACTATGGCTACACCTTC
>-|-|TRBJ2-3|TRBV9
CASSDNTQYF
TGTGCCAGCAGCGATAATACGCAGTATTTT
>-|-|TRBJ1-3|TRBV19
CASSIGGVGNTIYF
TGTGCCAGTAGTATTGGCGGAGTTGGAAACACCATATATTTT
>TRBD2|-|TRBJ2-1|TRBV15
CATLRGEAGGEYNEQFF
TGTGCCACCCTACGGGGCGAAGCGGGGGGAGAATACAATGAGCAGTTCTTC
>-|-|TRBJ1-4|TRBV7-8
CASSSRFSGVEKLFF
TGTGCCAGCAGCTCCCGGTTCTCAGGAGTTGAAAAACTGTTTTTT
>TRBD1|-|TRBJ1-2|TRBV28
CATLTGTANYGYTF
TGTGCCACCCTTACTGGGACAGCTAACTATGGCTACACCTTC
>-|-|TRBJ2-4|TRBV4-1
CASSQDPRGGIQYF
TGCGCCAGCAGCCAAGATCCCCGAGGAGGCATTCAGTACTTC
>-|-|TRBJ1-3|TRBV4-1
CASSRGTAGNTIYF
TGCGCCAGCAGCCGAGGGACTGCTGGAAACACCATATATTTT
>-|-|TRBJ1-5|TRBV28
CASSYTGLNQPQHF
TGTGCCAGCAGTTACACAGGGCTCAATCAGCCCCAGCATTTT
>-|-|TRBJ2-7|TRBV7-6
CASSQGRAYEQYF
TGTGCCAGCAGCCAGGGCCGTGCTTACGAGCAGTACTTC
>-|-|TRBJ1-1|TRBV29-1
CSVEQTVNTEAFF
TGCAGCGTTGAACAAACGGTGAACACTGAAGCTTTCTTT
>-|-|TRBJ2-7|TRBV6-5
CASGAGFYEQYF
TGTGCCAGCGGGGCCGGTTTTTACGAGCAGTACTTC
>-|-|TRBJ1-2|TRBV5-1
CASSLDRAGYTF
TGCGCCAGCAGCTTGGACAGGGCCGGCTACACCTTC
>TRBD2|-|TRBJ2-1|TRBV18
CASSRSGGLNEQFF
TGTGCCAGCTCCCGTAGCGGGGGTCTCAATGAGCAGTTCTTC
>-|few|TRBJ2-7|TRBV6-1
CASSEGGYYEQYF
TGTGCCAGCAGTGAAGGCGGCTACTACGAGCAGTACTTC
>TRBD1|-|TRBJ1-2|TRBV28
CASSLGTEYGYTF
TGTGCCAGCAGTCTAGGGACAGAATATGGCTACACCTTC
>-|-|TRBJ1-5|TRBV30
CAWQQGTNQPQHF
TGTGCCTGGCAACAGGGAACTAATCAGCCCCAGCATTTT
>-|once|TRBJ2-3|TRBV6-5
CASSRGAGSTDTQYF
TGTGCCAGCAGCCGCGGGGCAGGCTCCACAGATACGCAGTATTTT
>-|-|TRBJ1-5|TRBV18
CASSPQGGDQPQHF
TGTGCCAGCTCACCGCAGGGCGGGGATCAGCCCCAGCATTTT
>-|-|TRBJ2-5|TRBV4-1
CASSYRRLQETQYF
TGCGCCAGCAGCTATCGGAGACTCCAAGAGACCCAGTACTTC
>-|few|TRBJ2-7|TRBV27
CASGRSSYEQYF
TGTGCCAGCGGGAGGAGCTCCTACGAGCAGTACTTC
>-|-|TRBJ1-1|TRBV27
CASSLRQERQAFF
TGTGCCAGCAGTCTCCGACAGGAACGCCAAGCTTTCTTT
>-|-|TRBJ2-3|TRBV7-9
CASSLDYTDTQYF
TGTGCCAGCAGCTTAGATTACACAGATACGCAGTATTTT
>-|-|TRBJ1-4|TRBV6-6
CASSYLRTDEKLFF
TGTGCCAGCAGTTACCTCAGGACGGATGAAAAACTGTTTTTT
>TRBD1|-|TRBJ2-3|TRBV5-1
CASSLGAGTGGPYAQYF
TGCGCCAGCAGCTTGGGAGCCGGGACAGGGGGCCCTTATGCGCAGTATTTT
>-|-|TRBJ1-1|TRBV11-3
CASRPGREVTEAFF
TGTGCCAGCAGACCCGGGAGGGAGGTCACTGAAGCTTTCTTT
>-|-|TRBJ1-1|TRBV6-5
CATQGRGSGTEAFF
TGTGCCACCCAGGGTAGAGGGTCGGGCACTGAAGCTTTCTTT
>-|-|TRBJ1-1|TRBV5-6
CASSLEGAGTEAFF
TGTGCCAGCAGCTTGGAAGGCGCGGGGACTGAAGCTTTCTTT